Following are 27 T cell receptor beta chains from one sample sequenced in a study of T cells after yellow fever vaccination. One entry per CDR3 protein results from TCRdb running MiXCR on the 5' RACE reads. The sample yields about 10,000 distinct CDR3 sequences, more than 4% seen once. Sequences were derived from PBMCs, either bulk or a sorted T-cell subset (CD4+, CD8+, memory, or dextramer-sorted; not recorded which), sampled approximately 16 days after the first yellow fever vaccination. These receptors all stem from a man younger than 35 who received the YFV17D yellow fever vaccine.

The chain carries TRBV7-9 and TRBJ2-1; D not certain. Germline loops: CDR1 SEHNR, CDR2 FQNEAQ (reference sequence). With 5 bases removed from V and 5 bases from J, the gap between germline ends came to 10 bases. CDR3 length: 13 amino acids. The CDR3 DNA follows: TGTGCCAGCAGCCCGGAACCCGACAATGAGCAGTTCTTC. Translation: CASSPEPDNEQFF.

In its sample, this clonotype was seen many times. The chain is built from TRBV6-5 and TRBJ2-7, with D perhaps matching TRBD1 (5 bases). V was shortened by 0 bases and J by 6 bases, with 9 bases between the two germline ends. Germline V gene sequence: CDR1 MNHEY, CDR2 SVGAGI. The CDR3 is made up of 13 amino acids. This CDR3 reads CASSYSKQAEQYV. The DNA of the CDR3 is TGTGCCAGCAGTTACTCGAAACAGGCCGAGCAGTACGTC.

This clonotype was counted many times. V gene TRBV5-4 combines with J gene TRBJ1-1; maybe TRBD1 (6 bases). This CDR3 region has 13 residues. CDR1 is SGHNT, CDR2 YYREEE, per germline (reference sequence). V lost 0 bases to trimming and J lost 7 bases, with 10 bases between them. CDR3 in amino acids: CASSLAQGNEAFF. The CDR3 DNA reads TGTGCCAGCAGCTTGGCCCAGGGGAATGAAGCTTTCTTT.

At least ten counts were recorded for this clonotype. The gene calls are TRBV30 and TRBJ1-5; 8 positions match TRBD1. The CDR3 runs 12 residues. Germline loops: CDR1 GTSNPN, CDR2 SVGIG (reference sequence). J was trimmed by 5 bases and V by 6 bases; bases with no gene match: 3. CDR3 residues: CACGQGDQPQHF. CDR3 nucleotide sequence: TGTGCCTGCGGACAGGGAGATCAGCCCCAGCATTTT.

This clonotype was counted many times. The chain employs TRBV25-1 and TRBJ1-2; D not resolved. This CDR3 is built from 13 residues. Trimming removed 3 bases at V and 4 bases at J, with 9 bases between. Per germline, CDR1 MGHDK and CDR2 SYGVNS. CDR3 DNA: TGTGCCAGCAGTGAGGACGGCGGCTATGGCTACACCTTC. The encoded protein is CASSEDGGYGYTF.

The rearrangement uses TRBV15 and TRBJ2-5; TRBD1 matches 8 bases. Germline V gives CDR1 LNHNV, CDR2 YYDKDF (reference sequence). This CDR3 contains 16 residues. Trimming removed 0 bases from V and 4 bases from J; junction bases left unmatched: 7. The CDR3 DNA sequence: TGTGCCACCAGCAGAGATGCAAGTACAGGGGGAGAGACCCAGTACTTC. Translating it yields CATSRDASTGGETQYF.

This clonotype appeared many times. V and J are TRBV20-1 and TRBJ2-5; 11 bases align to TRBD2. The germline V gene encodes CDR1 DFQATT and CDR2 SNEGSKA (reference sequence). The CDR3 is 13 amino acids. The J segment lost 5 bases and the V segment lost 5 bases, leaving 4 bases of the junction unmatched. CDR3 coding DNA: TGCAGTGCTTTTAGCGGGGGGGGGGAGACCCAGTACTTC. This encodes CSAFSGGGETQYF.

By sample fraction, this clonotype is medium-sized. The chain uses TRBV24-1 and TRBJ2-1, with 10 bases lining up with TRBD2. V gave up 4 bases and J gave up 14 bases; unmatched junction bases: 4. The CDR3 contains 12 residues. Per the germline V gene, CDR1 is KGHDR and CDR2 is SFDVKD. The CDR3 here is CATSDPGTSEFF. The CDR3 DNA sequence: TGTGCCACCAGTGACCCCGGGACTAGCGAGTTCTTC.

This clonotype was picked up many times. V and J are TRBV5-1 and TRBJ1-6, with 9 positions matching TRBD1. Per the germline V gene, CDR1 is SGHRS and CDR2 is YFSETQ. This CDR3 spans 18 amino acids. The trim removed 3 bases at V and 2 bases at J, leaving 9 bases unmatched. The CDR3 region has the DNA TGCGCCAGCAGCTCGAGACAGGGGGGTAACACCTATAATTCACCCCTCCACTTT. Translating gives CASSSRQGGNTYNSPLHF.

There are many counts of this clonotype. The chain uses TRBV7-2 and TRBJ2-7; 7 bases are shared with TRBD1. The germline gives CDR1 SGHTA, CDR2 FQGNSA. The CDR3 is made up of 16 amino acids. Trimming cost V 1 base and J 4 bases; bases outside gene matches: 10. The chain's CDR3 is CASSLGQVQGSYEQYF. The CDR3 region has the DNA TGTGCCAGCAGCTTAGGACAGGTACAGGGGAGTTACGAGCAGTACTTC. The full variable domain, in which reference TRBV7-2 and TRBJ2-7 provide the parts outside the CDR3, is GAGVSQSPSNKVTEKGKDVELRCDPISGHTALYWYRQSLGQGLEFLIYFQGNSAPDKSGLPSDRFSAERTGGSVSTLTIQRTQQEDSAVYLCASSLGQVQGSYEQYFGPGTRLTVT.

V usage is TRBV5-3 and J usage is TRBJ2-2, with D possibly TRBD2 on 5 matching bases. TRBV5-3 is an ORF; its function is uncertain. The ends were cut back, 8 bases at V and 9 bases at J, with 20 bases in the middle. This CDR3 is built from 14 residues. The CDR3 reads CARSLGIFCWELFF. For the CDR3, the DNA is TGTGCCAGGAGCCTCGGGATCTTCTGCTGGGAGCTGTTTTTT.

This clonotype is medium-sized (0.01 to 0.1%) within its sample. The chain uses TRBV4-2 and TRBJ2-3, with D tentatively TRBD1 or TRBD2 (7 bases each). Germline values: CDR1 LGHNA, CDR2 YNFKEQ. Trimming cost V 4 bases and J 4 bases, with 33 bases left between them. This CDR3 has 21 amino acids. The CDR3 reads CASSRSQGGGGFPAEADTQYF. For the CDR3, the DNA is TGTGCCAGCAGCCGATCACAAGGGGGCGGGGGTTTCCCTGCCGAAGCAGATACGCAGTATTTT.

This clonotype is medium-sized by share. The chain recombines TRBV28 with TRBJ1-5, with 9 positions matching TRBD1. In germline, CDR1 is MDHEN, CDR2 SYDVKM. Trimming removed 6 bases from V and 6 bases from J; junction bases left unmatched: 6. The CDR3 is made up of 14 amino acids. Here the CDR3 reads CASSSPQGAQPQHF. As DNA, the CDR3 is TGTGCCAGCAGCTCACCACAGGGGGCTCAGCCCCAGCATTTT.

By its share, this clonotype is medium-sized. The rearrangement links TRBV4-3 to TRBJ2-2, with 7 bases that match TRBD1. V was clipped by 5 bases and J by 7 bases; unmatched bases: 4. The CDR3 sequence is 13 residues long. The germline V gene has CDR1 LGHNA and CDR2 YSLEER. For the CDR3, the DNA is TGCGCCAGCAGCTTCAACAGGGGCGGGGAGCTGTTTTTT. The encoded protein is CASSFNRGGELFF.

This clonotype has ten or more counts. CDR3 residues: CATSDLTSGGALGEQFF. In DNA, the CDR3 is TGTGCCACCAGTGACCTGACTAGCGGGGGCGCCCTTGGAGAGCAGTTCTTC. The chain is built from TRBV24-1 and TRBJ2-1; TRBD2 matches 12 bases. V gave up 4 bases and J gave up 10 bases; unmatched junction bases: 13. This CDR3 is 17 amino acids long. Germline V CDR1 and CDR2: KGHDR, SFDVKD.

This clonotype is categorized as medium-sized. The chain employs TRBV7-2 and TRBJ1-5; possibly TRBD1 for D (5 bases). Trimming cost V 1 base and J 7 bases, with 11 bases left between them. The CDR3 consists of 14 residues. Germline values: CDR1 SGHTA, CDR2 FQGNSA. This CDR3 reads CASSLDPQGQPQHF. In DNA form, the CDR3 reads TGTGCCAGCAGCTTAGATCCCCAGGGACAGCCCCAGCATTTT.

This clonotype qualifies as medium-sized (0.01 to 0.1%). DNA of the CDR3: TGTGCCAGCAGTTCCGGGACAGGTAGGGAGCAGTTCTTC. Its protein product is CASSSGTGREQFF. This chain joins TRBV2 and TRBJ2-1; TRBD1 matches 8 bases. Trimming at V came to 5 bases and at J to 10 bases, leaving 7 bases not matched to a gene. Germline CDR1 is SNHLY and CDR2 is FYNNEI. The CDR3 totals 13 residues. Looking up the rest from reference TRBV2 and TRBJ2-1 gives the full variable domain: EPEVTQTPSHQVTQMGQEVILRCVPISNHLYFYWYRQILGQKVEFLVSFYNNEISEKSEIFDDQFSVERPDGSNFTLKIRSTKLEDSAMYFCASSSGTGREQFFGPGTRLTVL.

By proportion, this clonotype is medium-sized. The CDR3 reads CASSFQGIEQETQYF. CDR3 nucleotides: TGCGCCAGCAGCTTCCAGGGTATTGAACAAGAGACCCAGTACTTC. The V gene is TRBV5-1, the J gene TRBJ2-5; possible D gene TRBD1, 5 bases. V was shortened by 2 bases and J by 2 bases, with 13 bases between the two germline ends. The V gene's germline CDR1 is SGHRS and CDR2 YFSETQ. The CDR3 covers 15 residues.

This clonotype is judged medium-sized. CDR3 DNA sequence: TGTGCCAGCAGCCTAGGAGGGGGCCAGTACAATGAGCAGTTCTTC. Its protein product is CASSLGGGQYNEQFF. The V call is TRBV9, the J call TRBJ2-1, with TRBD1 as a possible D gene (7 bases). Germline assignment: CDR1 SGDLS and CDR2 YYNGEE. V was pared by 4 bases and J by 4 bases, with 15 bases between. CDR3 size: 15 residues.

The genes are TRBV20-1 and TRBJ2-1; 9 bases fit TRBD2. After removal of 6 bases from V and 0 bases from J, the junction contained 15 bases not matched to a gene. The germline gives CDR1 DFQATT, CDR2 SNEGSKA (reference sequence). This CDR3 region has 18 residues. CDR3 in DNA: TGCAGTGCCCGCGGTGGCGGGGGGGCGGCGGGCTCCTACAATGAGCAGTTCTTC. Translating gives CSARGGGGAAGSYNEQFF.

In this sample, this clonotype turned up many times. This chain joins TRBV20-1 and TRBJ1-6; D gene ambiguous. The CDR3 length is 11 residues. The germline CDR1 and CDR2 sequences are DFQATT and SNEGSKA (reference sequence). V lost 3 bases and J 9 bases, leaving 6 bases between the germline ends. CDR3 DNA sequence: TGCAGTGCTAGGTCGGGTTCACCCCTCCACTTT. The encoded protein is CSARSGSPLHF.

This clonotype counts as medium-sized. The V call is TRBV6-5, the J call TRBJ1-3; D is possibly TRBD1 (5 bases). Germline values: CDR1 MNHEY, CDR2 SVGAGI. Trimming removed 10 bases at V and 4 bases at J, with 17 bases between. The CDR3 is made up of 14 amino acids. The CDR3 loop reads CATRQSREGNTIYF. The CDR3 DNA reads as TGTGCCACCCGACAGAGCCGGGAGGGAAACACCATATATTTT.

This clonotype was counted at least ten times. This chain uses TRBV2 with TRBJ1-1; possibly TRBD1 for D (5 bases). CDR1 is SNHLY, CDR2 FYNNEI, per germline. The V and J ends lost 4 bases and 0 bases respectively, with 18 bases between them. The CDR3 runs 17 residues. The DNA for the CDR3 is TGTGCCAGCAGTGTTTGGCAGGGTGGGAGAATGAACACTGAAGCTTTCTTT. Translated, it gives CASSVWQGGRMNTEAFF. Full variable domain (rest looked up from reference TRBV2 and TRBJ1-1): EPEVTQTPSHQVTQMGQEVILRCVPISNHLYFYWYRQILGQKVEFLVSFYNNEISEKSEIFDDQFSVERPDGSNFTLKIRSTKLEDSAMYFCASSVWQGGRMNTEAFFGQGTRLTVV.

V usage is TRBV25-1 and J usage is TRBJ2-2; no firm D call. CDR3 length: 14 residues. The V gene lost 6 bases and the J gene lost 7 bases, with 15 bases spanning the gap. CDR1 is MGHDK and CDR2 is SYGVNS in the germline V gene. This chain's CDR3 is CASSPGLLCGELFF. Here the CDR3 DNA reads TGTGCCAGCAGCCCTGGGCTCCTCTGCGGGGAGCTGTTTTTT.

This clonotype is categorized as medium-sized. The CDR3 region is CASSVGAADTDTQYF. The DNA of the CDR3 is TGTGCCAGCAGCGTGGGCGCGGCTGACACAGATACGCAGTATTTT. J is TRBJ2-3 and V is TRBV5-5; the D is unclear. This CDR3 has 15 residues. V lost 4 bases to trimming and J lost 2 bases, with 14 bases between them. Germline loops: CDR1 SGHKS, CDR2 YYEKEE (reference sequence). The complete variable domain, with remaining parts taken from reference TRBV5-5 and TRBJ2-3, reads DAGVTQSPTHLIKTRGQQVTLRCSPISGHKSVSWYQQVLGQGPQFIFQYYEKEERGRGNFPDRFSARQFPNYSSELNVNALLLGDSALYLCASSVGAADTDTQYFGPGTRLTVL.

This clonotype was observed many times. CDR3 sequence reads: CSATLYGSGGYTF. DNA for the CDR3: TGCAGTGCTACCCTATATGGCTCCGGTGGCTACACCTTC. The chain carries TRBV20-1 and TRBJ1-2; D ambiguous. In germline, CDR1 is DFQATT, CDR2 SNEGSKA (reference sequence). Trimming removed 4 bases from V and 7 bases from J, with 16 bases in between. The CDR3 is 13 residues long.

In its sample, this clonotype ranks as medium-sized. The chain is built from TRBV29-1 and TRBJ2-1; tentative D call: TRBD1 (6 bases). Trimming stripped 1 base from V and 2 bases from J, with 9 bases between. Germline loops: CDR1 SQVTM, CDR2 ANQGSEA. This CDR3 contains 14 residues. The CDR3 nucleotides are TGCAGCGTTGAAGGGACAGACACCTACAATGAGCAGTTCTTC. Its protein product is CSVEGTDTYNEQFF.